What follows is one TCR beta chain and its context. Antigen: not known. TRB rearrangements were amplified by touch-down multiplex PCR with mixed TRB-A/B primers. Each CDR3 protein gets one entry in TCRdb, which reprocessed the multiplex PCR reads and gives no DNA. This sample contains 15,000 or so distinct CDR3 sequences. This record comes from a study of T cell clusters in autoimmune cytopenias. About the research overall: TRB sequencing had a median approximately 52,000 reads and approximately 2,200 distinct clonotypes per sample. General study findings and limits: Compared with active autoimmune hepatitis patients, healthy donors showed roughly 2.7-fold more exclusive TRB clusters. TRB repertoire shifts in secondary cytopenia and chronic lymphocytic leukemia mostly reflected lymphoma, not autoimmunity. Physiological T cell clusters of healthy donors were apparently absent in primary autoimmune cytopenia patients.

The CDR3 consists of 13 residues. Germline V gives CDR1 SGHAT, CDR2 FQNNGV. Roughly 38,000 genome equivalents of blood DNA were amplified for TRB. Input material: peripheral blood. This sequence was found in a human donor with an autoimmune cytopenia or autoimmune hepatitis (not recorded which). This chain joins TRBV11-2 and TRBJ1-2. CDR3 in amino acids: CASEEGPNYGYTF.